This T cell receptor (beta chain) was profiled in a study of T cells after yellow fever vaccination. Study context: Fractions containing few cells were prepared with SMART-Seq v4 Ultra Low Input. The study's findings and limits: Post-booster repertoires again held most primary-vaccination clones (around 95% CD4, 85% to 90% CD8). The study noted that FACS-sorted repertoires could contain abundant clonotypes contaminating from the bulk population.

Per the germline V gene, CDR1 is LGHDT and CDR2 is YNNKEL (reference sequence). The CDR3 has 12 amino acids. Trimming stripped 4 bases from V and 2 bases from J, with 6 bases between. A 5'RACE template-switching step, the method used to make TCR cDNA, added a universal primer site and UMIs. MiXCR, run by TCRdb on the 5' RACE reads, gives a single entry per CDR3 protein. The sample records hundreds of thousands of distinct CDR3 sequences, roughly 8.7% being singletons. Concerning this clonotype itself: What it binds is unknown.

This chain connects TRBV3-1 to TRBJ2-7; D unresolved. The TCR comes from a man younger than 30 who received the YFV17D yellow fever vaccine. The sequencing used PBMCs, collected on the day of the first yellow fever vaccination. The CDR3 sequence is CASSRNTYEQYF. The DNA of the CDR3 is TGTGCCAGCAGCCGCAACACCTACGAGCAGTACTTC.